This T cell receptor (beta chain) was retrieved from a study of tumor and adjacent non-tumor tissue in lung cancer. Overall study results and limits: Significantly higher TCR diversity was found in tumor than normal lung. Tumor repertoires had a smaller top 100 clone share than normal lung. Tumor TCR diversity, when higher, was linked to shorter survival.

About this clonotype: Antigen unknown. A read error is likely, as this CDR3 ends without the conserved phenylalanine or tryptophan.

No cell sorting was done before RNA was extracted from the tissue. More than 3 cm separated this lung sample from the edge of the tumor. Newly diagnosed lung cancer patients had thoracic surgery in China, August–late 2014, without prior chemotherapy. Per germline, CDR1 SQVTM and CDR2 ANQGSEA. V lost 5 bases and J 1 base, leaving 14 bases between the germline ends. The CDR3 loop spans 14 amino acids. A modified ARM-PCR protocol with three rounds of nested PCR amplified TCRbeta. Each CDR3 protein gets one entry after TCRdb re-called the multiplex PCR reads with MiXCR. The data contain tens of thousands of distinct CDR3 sequences, roughly 60% of them singletons.

This TCR derives from a woman in her thirties or forties with non-small cell lung cancer. The sample comprised distant non-tumor lung tissue. The chain carries TRBV29-1 and TRBJ2-5; D gene ambiguous. The CDR3 sequence is CSVLMAACQETQYS. The CDR3 DNA is TGCAGCGTTCTAATGGCAGCGTGCCAAGAGACCCAGTACTCT.